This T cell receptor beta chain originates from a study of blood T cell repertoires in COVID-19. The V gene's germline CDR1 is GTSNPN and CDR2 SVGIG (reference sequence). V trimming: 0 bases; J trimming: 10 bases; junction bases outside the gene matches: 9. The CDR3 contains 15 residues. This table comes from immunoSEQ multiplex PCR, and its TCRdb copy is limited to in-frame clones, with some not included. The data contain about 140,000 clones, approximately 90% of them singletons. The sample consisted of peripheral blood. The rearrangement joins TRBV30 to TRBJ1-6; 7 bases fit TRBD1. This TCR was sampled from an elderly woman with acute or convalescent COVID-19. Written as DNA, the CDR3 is TGTGCCTGGAGTGTCTCGGGCAGGGGGTACTCACCCCTCCACTTT. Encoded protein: CAWSVSGRGYSPLHF.